The clone carrying this TCR beta chain appeared a single time. The data are from a study of shared clonotypes between healthy human individuals. V shed 3 bases, J shed 6 bases, and the junction held 5 bases outside the gene matches. The CDR3 is made up of 14 amino acids. Germline assignment: CDR1 SGHNT and CDR2 YYREEE (reference sequence). TCRdb's table, derived via immunoSEQ multiplex PCR, lists solely in-frame clones and lacks some. The data show millions of clones, with around nine tenths seen just once and roughly 0.14% held by the top ten. V and J are TRBV5-4 and TRBJ2-7; TRBD1 agrees at 11 bases. The sequence was collected from a young man in good health. Sequencing was done on a sample of naive CD4+ T cells sorted from blood. Described subset: CD45RA+ positively selected. The CDR3 DNA reads as TGTGCCAGCAGCTGGTCCGGGACAGGGGGCGAGCAGTACTTC. Protein product: CASSWSGTGGEQYF.